These T cell receptor beta chains were read from a single sample in a study of T cells after posttransplantation cyclophosphamide. TCRdb keeps only in-frame clones here, not all; method: immunoSEQ multiplex PCR. This set yields about 37,000 clones and no singletons; the top ten hold roughly 5.8%. Sequenced input: PBMCs. The receptor set was obtained from a man between 25 and 39 years old in good health and a related stem cell transplant donor. Both conserved end residues are part of each CDR3. D genes are given only for firm matches. The listing skips clone size in some rows; elsewhere it reads once, few, many or a size class.

>16|TRBD2|.|TRBV4-2|TRBJ2-5
TGTGCCAGCAGCCCCGGGACTAGCGGGGGGCAAGAGACCCAGTACTTC
CASSPGTSGGQETQYF
>15|.|many|TRBV12-3/TRBV12-4|TRBJ2-2
TGTGCCAGCAGTTTAAGGGGAATGGTATCCGGGGAGCTGTTTTTT
CASSLRGMVSGELFF
>13|TRBD1|many|TRBV6-2/TRBV6-3|TRBJ1-2
TGTGCCAGCAGTCGAGACAGGGGGTATGGCTACACCTTC
CASSRDRGYGYTF
>13|.|.|TRBV15|TRBJ1-5
TGTGCCACCAGCAAAGACCACAATCAGCCCCAGCATTTT
CATSKDHNQPQHF
>17|TRBD2|many|TRBV7-8|TRBJ2-1
TGTGCCAGCAGCTTAGCGCAACTAGCGGGGGCCGGGAATGAGCAGTTCTTC
CASSLAQLAGAGNEQFF
>17|.|many|TRBV4-1|TRBJ1-2
TGCGCCAGCAGCCAAGATCAAGGACAGATACCTAACTATGGCTACACCTTC
CASSQDQGQIPNYGYTF
>12|.|many|TRBV19|TRBJ2-1
TGTGCCAGCGGACAGCTTAACAATGAGCAGTTCTTC
CASGQLNNEQFF
>15|TRBD1|few|TRBV27|TRBJ2-5
TGTGCCAGCAGTTTCTCCGGGACAGCACAAGAGACCCAGTACTTC
CASSFSGTAQETQYF
>14|.|many|TRBV7-2|TRBJ1-2
TGTGCCAGCAGCCCTGGCGGGGGGCAATGGGGCTACACCTTC
CASSPGGGQWGYTF
>14|TRBD1|many|TRBV6-4|TRBJ2-2
TGTGCCAGCAGAACAGGGGGCCCTACCGGGGAGCTGTTTTTT
CASRTGGPTGELFF
>17|TRBD2|many|TRBV24-1|TRBJ2-3
TGTGCCACCAGTGATTCAAGCGGGGGGGCTAGCACAGATACGCAGTATTTT
CATSDSSGGASTDTQYF
>15|TRBD1|many|TRBV7-2|TRBJ2-7
TGTGCCAGCAGCTTAGAATGGGACAGCTCCTACGAGCAGTACTTC
CASSLEWDSSYEQYF
>15|TRBD2|many|TRBV5-6|TRBJ2-2
TGTGCCAGCACCCGGGGGGGGCCGGACACCGGGGAGCTGTTTTTT
CASTRGGPDTGELFF
>15|.|.|TRBV7-2|TRBJ2-3
TGTGCCAGCAGCTCATCGGGGTCTAGCACAGATACGCAGTATTTT
CASSSSGSSTDTQYF
>14|.|many|TRBV7-9|TRBJ2-7
TGTGCCAGCAGCTTAGGCAGCGTAACCTACGAGCAGTACTTC
CASSLGSVTYEQYF
>14|.|many|TRBV14|TRBJ2-3
TGTGCCAGCAGCCTCCAGGGGAGCACAGATACGCAGTATTTT
CASSLQGSTDTQYF
>16|TRBD1|many|TRBV10-1|TRBJ2-7
TGCGCCAGCAGTGGTACTACCGGGACAGGGAGGTACGAGCAGTACTTC
CASSGTTGTGRYEQYF
>12|.|many|TRBV5-6|TRBJ2-7
TGTGCCAGCAGCTATTCAGTGTACGAGCAGTACTTC
CASSYSVYEQYF
>16|.|many|TRBV7-9|TRBJ1-4
TGTGCCAGCAGCTTAGAGATAGGGTGGCTCCAGGAAAAACTGTTTTTT
CASSLEIGWLQEKLFF
>13|.|.|TRBV29-1|TRBJ1-5
TGCAGCGTTGCCGGGGTAGGCCGGCAGCCCCAGCATTTT
CSVAGVGRQPQHF
>13|TRBD1|few|TRBV18|TRBJ1-2
TGTGCCAGCTCACCGACAGGGGGCTATGGCTACACCTTC
CASSPTGGYGYTF
>16|.|many|TRBV11-3|TRBJ2-1
TGTGCCGGCAGCTCACCGAATTCTTGGGGGGACAATGAGCAGTTCTTC
CAGSSPNSWGDNEQFF
>17|TRBD1|many|TRBV10-2|TRBJ1-6
TGCGCCAGCAGTGAGCCCAAAGGCGGGACAGGGACGTCACCCCTCCACTTT
CASSEPKGGTGTSPLHF
>14|.|.|TRBV12-3/TRBV12-4|TRBJ2-7
TGTGCCAGCAGTTTAAGTTCAGGAACCTACGAGCAGTACTTC
CASSLSSGTYEQYF
>16|TRBD1|many|TRBV10-3|TRBJ2-7
TGTGCCATCAGTGAGTCGAAAGGACAGGGCGCCTACGAGCAGTACTTC
CAISESKGQGAYEQYF
>16|.|many|TRBV19|TRBJ1-6
TGTGCCAGTACCCCCGTTGGAGGGGGTAATAATTCACCCCTCCACTTT
CASTPVGGGNNSPLHF
>13|TRBD1|many|TRBV5-1|TRBJ2-7
TGCGCCAGCAGCTCGGGACAGGGGCTCGAGCAGTACTTC
CASSSGQGLEQYF
>16|.|many|TRBV12-3/TRBV12-4|TRBJ1-5
TGTGCCAGCAGTCTTGCGGGGCTGACGGGGGATCAGCCCCAGCATTTT
CASSLAGLTGDQPQHF